This T cell receptor beta chain was identified in a study of T cells in localized non-small cell lung cancer. Trimming shortened V by 6 bases and J by 7 bases, and 13 bases separated the two germline ends. The V gene's germline CDR1 is SNHLY and CDR2 FYNNEI. This CDR3 is 13 amino acids long. Method: immunoSEQ multiplex PCR; TCRdb's copy keeps in-frame clones and lacks some. The sample has about 13,000 clones, 75% to 90% seen once. The source of this sequence is a male donor aged 60 or over with stage I squamous cell lung carcinoma. The chain uses TRBV2 and TRBJ1-5, with D possibly matching TRBD1 (5 bases). Sequences were derived from peripheral blood, sampled before any cancer treatment. The CDR3 nucleotides read TGTGCCAGCAGAAACAGGAGAGGCCAGCCCCAGCATTTT. As protein: CASRNRRGQPQHF.